This TCR beta chain is from a study of high-grade serous ovarian cancer treatment subgroups. Turning to the study itself: Mean per sample: approximately 14,000 reads, more than 6,500 unique TCR beta rearrangements.

With respect to this clone: Its matching antigen is unknown.

This CDR3 region has 13 residues. Germline-derived CDR1 and CDR2 are SGHVS and FQNEAQ. Trimming took off 5 bases at V and 11 bases at J, with 15 bases between the two ends. Whole-study results and caveats: These tumor repertoires lack spatial information from bulk sequencing. Repertoire similarity ranged about 0.095 to 0.79 between tumors of one patient.

Tumor samples were obtained before definitive surgery or chemotherapy. Method: immunoSEQ multiplex PCR; TCRdb's copy keeps in-frame clones and lacks some. The sample includes 35,000 to 45,000 clones, approximately 80% of them seen just once. The V and J genes are TRBV7-8 and TRBJ2-2; D not certain. The source of this sequence is a human donor with high-grade serous ovarian cancer. The specimen sequenced was tumor tissue. The CDR3: CASSPPAPLELFF. The DNA of the CDR3 is TGTGCCAGCAGCCCCCCGGCCCCGCTCGAGCTGTTTTTT.